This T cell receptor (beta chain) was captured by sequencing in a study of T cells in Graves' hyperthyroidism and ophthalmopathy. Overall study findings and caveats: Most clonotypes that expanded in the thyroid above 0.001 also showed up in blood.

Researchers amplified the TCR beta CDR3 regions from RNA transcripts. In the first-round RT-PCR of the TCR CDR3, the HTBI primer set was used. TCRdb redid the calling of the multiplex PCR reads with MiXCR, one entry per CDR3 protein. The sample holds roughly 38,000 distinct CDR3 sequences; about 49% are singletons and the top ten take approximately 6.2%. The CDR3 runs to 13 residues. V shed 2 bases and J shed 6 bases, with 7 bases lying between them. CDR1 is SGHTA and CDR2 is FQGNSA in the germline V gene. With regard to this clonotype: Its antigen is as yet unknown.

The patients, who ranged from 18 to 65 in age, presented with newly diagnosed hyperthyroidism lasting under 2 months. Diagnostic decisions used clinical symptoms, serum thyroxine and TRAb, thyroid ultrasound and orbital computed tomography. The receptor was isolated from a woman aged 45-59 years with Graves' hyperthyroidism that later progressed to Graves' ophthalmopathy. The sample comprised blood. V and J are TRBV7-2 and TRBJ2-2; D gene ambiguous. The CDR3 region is CASSLLAPGELFF. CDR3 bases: TGTGCCAGCAGCTTATTAGCACCCGGGGAGCTGTTTTTT. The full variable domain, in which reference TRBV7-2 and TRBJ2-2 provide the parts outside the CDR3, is GAGVSQSPSNKVTEKGKDVELRCDPISGHTALYWYRQSLGQGLEFLIYFQGNSAPDKSGLPSDRFSAERTGGSVSTLTIQRTQQEDSAVYLCASSLLAPGELFFGEGSRLTVL.